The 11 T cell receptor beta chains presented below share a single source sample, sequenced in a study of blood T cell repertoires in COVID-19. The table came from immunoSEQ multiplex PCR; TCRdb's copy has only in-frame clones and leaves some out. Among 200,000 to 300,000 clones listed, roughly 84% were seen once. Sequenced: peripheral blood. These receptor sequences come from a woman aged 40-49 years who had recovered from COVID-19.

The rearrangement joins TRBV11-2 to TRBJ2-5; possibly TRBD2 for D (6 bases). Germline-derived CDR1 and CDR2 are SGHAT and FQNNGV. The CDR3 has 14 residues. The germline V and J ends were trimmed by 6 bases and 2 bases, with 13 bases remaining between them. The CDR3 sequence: CASRALGGQETQYF. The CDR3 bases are TGTGCCAGCAGAGCACTCGGGGGTCAAGAGACCCAGTACTTC.

This chain's CDR3 is CASSDSGVPQEQYF. For the CDR3, the DNA is TGCGCCAGCTCGGATAGCGGGGTCCCCCAGGAGCAGTACTTC. V gene TRBV10-1 combines with J gene TRBJ2-7, with 8 nucleotides matching TRBD2. The V and J ends lost 8 bases and 7 bases, in that order; junction bases with no gene match: 13. CDR3 length: 14 residues. CDR1 is WNHNN, CDR2 SYGVQD, per germline (reference sequence).

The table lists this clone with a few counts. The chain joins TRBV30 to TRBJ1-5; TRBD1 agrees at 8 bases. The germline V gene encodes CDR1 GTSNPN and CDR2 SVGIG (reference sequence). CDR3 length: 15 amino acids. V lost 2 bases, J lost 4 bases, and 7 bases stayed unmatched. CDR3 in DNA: TGTGCCTGGAGTCTGGCCGGGACAGGTAATCAGCCCCAGCATTTT. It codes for CAWSLAGTGNQPQHF.

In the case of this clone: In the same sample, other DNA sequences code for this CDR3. The CDR3 protein is CASRTSGASYEQYF. In DNA form, the CDR3 reads TGTGCCTCACGGACTAGCGGGGCCTCCTACGAGCAGTACTTC. The J gene is TRBJ2-7, the V gene TRBV2; 12 bases fit TRBD2. J lost 0 bases, V lost 11 bases, and 5 bases had no gene match. The CDR3 runs to 14 residues. From germline, CDR1 is SNHLY and CDR2 FYNNEI.

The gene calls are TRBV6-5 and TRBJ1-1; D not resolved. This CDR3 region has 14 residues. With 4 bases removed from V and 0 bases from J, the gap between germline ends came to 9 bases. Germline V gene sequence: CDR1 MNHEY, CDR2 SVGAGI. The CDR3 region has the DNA TGTGCCAGCAGTTTGAGCTTCCTGAACACTGAAGCTTTCTTT. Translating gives CASSLSFLNTEAFF.

DNA for the CDR3: TGTGCCTGGAGTGCCTTAGGACAGGGGAACTATGGCTACACCTTC. Its protein is CAWSALGQGNYGYTF. The gene calls are TRBV30 and TRBJ1-2; TRBD1 aligns across 9 bases. This CDR3 has 15 amino acids. V was pared by 1 base and J by 2 bases, with 5 bases of the junction left unmatched. Per germline, CDR1 GTSNPN and CDR2 SVGIG (reference sequence).

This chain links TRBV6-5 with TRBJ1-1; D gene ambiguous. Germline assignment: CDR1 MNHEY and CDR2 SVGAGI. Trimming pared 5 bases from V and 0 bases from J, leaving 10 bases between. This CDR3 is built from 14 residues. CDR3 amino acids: CASSRFTMNTEAFF. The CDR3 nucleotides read TGTGCCAGCAGTAGGTTTACTATGAACACTGAAGCTTTCTTT.

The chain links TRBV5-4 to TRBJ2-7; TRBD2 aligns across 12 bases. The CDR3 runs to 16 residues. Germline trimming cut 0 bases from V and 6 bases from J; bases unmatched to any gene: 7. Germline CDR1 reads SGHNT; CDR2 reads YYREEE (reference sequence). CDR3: CASSLGGLAGTREQYF. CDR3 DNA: TGTGCCAGCAGCTTGGGCGGACTAGCGGGGACTCGCGAGCAGTACTTC. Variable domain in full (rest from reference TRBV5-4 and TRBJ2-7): ETGVTQSPTHLIKTRGQQVTLRCSSQSGHNTVSWYQQALGQGPQFIFQYYREEENGRGNFPPRFSGLQFPNYSSELNVNALELDDSALYLCASSLGGLAGTREQYFGPGTRLTVT.

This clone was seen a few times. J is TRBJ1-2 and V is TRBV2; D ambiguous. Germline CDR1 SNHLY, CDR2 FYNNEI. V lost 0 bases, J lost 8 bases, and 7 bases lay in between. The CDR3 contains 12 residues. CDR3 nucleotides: TGTGCCAGCAGTGAAGCGCTTCGGGGCTACACCTTC. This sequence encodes CASSEALRGYTF.

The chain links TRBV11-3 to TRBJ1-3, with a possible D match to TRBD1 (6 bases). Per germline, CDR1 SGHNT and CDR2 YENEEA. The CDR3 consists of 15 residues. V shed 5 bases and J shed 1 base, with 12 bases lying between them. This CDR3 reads CASSTGHPSGNTIYF. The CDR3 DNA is TGTGCCAGCAGCACGGGACACCCATCTGGAAACACCATATATTTT.

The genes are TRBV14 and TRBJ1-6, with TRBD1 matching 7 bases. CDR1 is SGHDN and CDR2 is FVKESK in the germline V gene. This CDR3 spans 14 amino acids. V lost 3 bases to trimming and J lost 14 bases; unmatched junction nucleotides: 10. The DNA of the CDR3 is TGTGCCAGCAGCCAGAACAACAGGGGATCTACCCTCCACTTT. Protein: CASSQNNRGSTLHF.